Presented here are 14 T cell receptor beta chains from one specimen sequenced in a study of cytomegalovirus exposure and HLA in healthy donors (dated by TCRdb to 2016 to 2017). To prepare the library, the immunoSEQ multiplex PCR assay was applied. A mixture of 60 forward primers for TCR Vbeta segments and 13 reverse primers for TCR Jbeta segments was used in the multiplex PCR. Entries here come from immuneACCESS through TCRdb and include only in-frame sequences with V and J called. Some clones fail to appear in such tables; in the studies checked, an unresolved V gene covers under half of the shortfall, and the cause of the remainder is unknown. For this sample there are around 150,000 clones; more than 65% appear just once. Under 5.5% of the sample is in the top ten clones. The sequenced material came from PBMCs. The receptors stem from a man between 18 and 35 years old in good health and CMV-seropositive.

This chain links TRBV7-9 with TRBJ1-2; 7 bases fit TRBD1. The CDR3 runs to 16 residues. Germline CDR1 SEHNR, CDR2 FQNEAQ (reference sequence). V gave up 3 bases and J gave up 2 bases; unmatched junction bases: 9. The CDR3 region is CASSFPRGGGNYGYTF. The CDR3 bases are TGTGCCAGCAGCTTTCCCCGTGGAGGGGGCAACTATGGCTACACCTTC.

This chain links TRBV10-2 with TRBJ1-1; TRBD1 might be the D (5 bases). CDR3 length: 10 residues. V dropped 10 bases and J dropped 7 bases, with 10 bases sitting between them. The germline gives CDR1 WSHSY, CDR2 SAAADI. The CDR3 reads CATVQGEAFF. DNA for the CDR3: TGCGCCACCGTTCAGGGTGAAGCTTTCTTT.

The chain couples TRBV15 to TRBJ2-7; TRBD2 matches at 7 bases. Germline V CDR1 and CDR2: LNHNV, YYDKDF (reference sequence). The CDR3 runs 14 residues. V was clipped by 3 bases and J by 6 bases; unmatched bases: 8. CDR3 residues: CATSRGGSGREQYV. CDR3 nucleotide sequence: TGTGCCACCAGCAGGGGGGGGTCGGGGCGCGAGCAGTACGTC.

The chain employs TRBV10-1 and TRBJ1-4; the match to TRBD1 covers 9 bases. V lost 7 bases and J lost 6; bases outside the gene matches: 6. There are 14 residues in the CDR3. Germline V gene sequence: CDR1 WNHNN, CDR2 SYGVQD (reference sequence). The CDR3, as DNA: TGCGCCAGCATGCGGACAGGGGTGGATGAAAAACTGTTTTTT. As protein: CASMRTGVDEKLFF.

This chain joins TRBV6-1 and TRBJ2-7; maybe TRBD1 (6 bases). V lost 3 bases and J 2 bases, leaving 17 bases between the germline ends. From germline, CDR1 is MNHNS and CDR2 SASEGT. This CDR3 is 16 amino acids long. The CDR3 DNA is TGTGCCAGCAGTGAGATGGACAGAGGGTTCCCCTACGAGCAGTACGTC. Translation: CASSEMDRGFPYEQYV.

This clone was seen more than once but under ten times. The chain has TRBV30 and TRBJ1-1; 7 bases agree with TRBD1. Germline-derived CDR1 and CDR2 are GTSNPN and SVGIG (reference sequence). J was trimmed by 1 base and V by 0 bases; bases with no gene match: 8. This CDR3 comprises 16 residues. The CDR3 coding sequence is TGTGCCTGGAGTGTGGGACCGGGACAGACGAACACTGAAGCTTTCTTT. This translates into CAWSVGPGQTNTEAFF.

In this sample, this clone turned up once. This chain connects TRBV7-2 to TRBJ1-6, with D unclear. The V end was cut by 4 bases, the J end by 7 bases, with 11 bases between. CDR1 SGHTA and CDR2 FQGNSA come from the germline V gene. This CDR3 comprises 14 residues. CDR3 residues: CASSSVGGNSPLHF. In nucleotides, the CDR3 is TGTGCCAGCAGCTCCGTCGGAGGGAATTCACCCCTCCACTTT.

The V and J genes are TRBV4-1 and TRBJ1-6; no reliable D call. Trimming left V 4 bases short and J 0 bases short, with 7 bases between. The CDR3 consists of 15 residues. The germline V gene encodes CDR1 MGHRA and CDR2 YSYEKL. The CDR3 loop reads CASSPPSSYNSPLHF. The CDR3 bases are TGCGCCAGCAGCCCTCCTAGCTCCTATAATTCACCCCTCCACTTT.

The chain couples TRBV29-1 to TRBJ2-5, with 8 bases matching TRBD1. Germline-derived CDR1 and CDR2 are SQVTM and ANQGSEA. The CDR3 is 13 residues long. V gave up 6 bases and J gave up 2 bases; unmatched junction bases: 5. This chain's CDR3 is CSVLYRGQETQYF. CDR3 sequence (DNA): TGCAGCGTACTATACAGGGGGCAAGAGACCCAGTACTTC. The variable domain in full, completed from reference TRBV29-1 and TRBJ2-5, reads SAVISQKPSRDICQRGTSLTIQCQVDSQVTMMFWYRQQPGQSLTLIATANQGSEATYESGFVIDKFPISRPNLTFSTLTVSNMSPEDSSIYLCSVLYRGQETQYFGPGTRLLVL.

In DNA, the CDR3 is TGTGCCAGCAGCCCCGGGACAGTGAACACTGAAGCTTTCTTT. Protein: CASSPGTVNTEAFF. This sequence joins TRBV7-8 and TRBJ1-1; 7 bases agree with TRBD1. The CDR3 extends over 14 amino acids. V was pared by 5 bases and J by 0 bases, with 3 bases of the junction left unmatched. Germline CDR1 is SGHVS and CDR2 is FQNEAQ. Variable domain in full (rest from reference TRBV7-8 and TRBJ1-1): GAGVSQSPRYKVAKRGQDVALRCDPISGHVSLFWYQQALGQGPEFLTYFQNEAQLDKSGLPSDRFFAERPEGSVSTLKIQRTQQEDSAVYLCASSPGTVNTEAFFGQGTRLTVV.

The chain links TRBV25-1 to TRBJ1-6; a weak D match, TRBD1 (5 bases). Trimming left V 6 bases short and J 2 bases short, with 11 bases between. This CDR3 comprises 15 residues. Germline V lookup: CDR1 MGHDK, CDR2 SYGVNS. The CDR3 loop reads CASSREGTYNSPLHF. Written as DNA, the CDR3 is TGTGCCAGCAGCAGGGAAGGGACCTATAATTCACCCCTCCACTTT.

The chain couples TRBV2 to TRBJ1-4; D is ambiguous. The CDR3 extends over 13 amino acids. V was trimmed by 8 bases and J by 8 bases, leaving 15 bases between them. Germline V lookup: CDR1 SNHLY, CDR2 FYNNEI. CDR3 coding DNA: TGTGCCAGCGGTCCTGAGGGAACGGAAAAACTGTTTTTT. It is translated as CASGPEGTEKLFF.

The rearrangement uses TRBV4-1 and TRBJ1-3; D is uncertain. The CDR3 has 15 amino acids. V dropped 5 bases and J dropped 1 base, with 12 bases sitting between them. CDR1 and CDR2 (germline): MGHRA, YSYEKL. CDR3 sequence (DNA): TGCGCCAGCAGCGGCGCAGGTGTTTCTGGAAACACCATATATTTT. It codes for CASSGAGVSGNTIYF.

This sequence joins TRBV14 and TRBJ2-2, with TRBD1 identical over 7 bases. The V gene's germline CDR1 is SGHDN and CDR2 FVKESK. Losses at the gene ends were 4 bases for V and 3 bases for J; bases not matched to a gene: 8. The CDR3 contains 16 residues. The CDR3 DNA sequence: TGTGCCAGCAGCCGAAGAGGGACAGAGTACACCGGGGAGCTGTTTTTT. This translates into CASSRRGTEYTGELFF.